What follows are 17 T cell receptor beta chains derived from one specimen sequenced in a study of T cells in Graves' hyperthyroidism and ophthalmopathy. Template material for amplifying TCR beta CDR3 regions consisted of RNA transcripts. First-round RT-PCR with HTBI primers amplified the TCR CDR3 region. A single record per CDR3 protein comes from TCRdb applying MiXCR to the multiplex PCR reads. The sample records fewer than 350,000 distinct CDR3 sequences, over 20% being singletons. Sequenced input: blood. Receptor source: a woman between 50 and 59 years old with Graves' hyperthyroidism.

This clonotype was seen repeatedly, ten times or more. This rearrangement joins TRBV18 to TRBJ2-7, with a possible D match to TRBD2 (6 bases). In germline, CDR1 is KGHSH, CDR2 LQKENI. Trimming removed 3 bases from V and 1 base from J, with 13 bases in between. The CDR3 contains 15 residues. CDR3 in amino acids: CASSPGLSISYEQYF. The DNA for the CDR3 is TGTGCCAGCTCACCGGGACTGTCTATATCCTACGAGCAGTACTTC.

This chain uses TRBV11-2 with TRBJ1-1; no reliable D call. V shed 6 bases and J shed 2 bases, with 10 bases lying between them. The germline gives CDR1 SGHAT, CDR2 FQNNGV. The CDR3 totals 13 residues. CDR3 sequence: CASSYSQNTEAFF. CDR3 DNA sequence: TGTGCCAGCAGTTATAGCCAAAACACTGAAGCTTTCTTT.

Ten or more counts support this clonotype. The genes are TRBV27 and TRBJ2-7, with D uncertain. The CDR3 contains 14 residues. The germline V and J ends were trimmed by 1 base and 0 bases, with 7 bases remaining between them. Germline loops: CDR1 MNHEY, CDR2 SMNVEV (reference sequence). In nucleotides, the CDR3 is TGTGCCAGCAGTTTATTATCTAACTCCTACGAGCAGTACTTC. Translating it yields CASSLLSNSYEQYF.

There are a few counts of this clonotype. CDR3: CASSVGTVNEKLFF. As DNA, the CDR3 is TGTGCCAGCAGCGTCGGGACAGTTAATGAAAAACTGTTTTTT. The rearrangement joins TRBV9 to TRBJ1-4, with 7 nucleotides matching TRBD1. The V gene's germline CDR1 is SGDLS and CDR2 YYNGEE. This CDR3 has 14 amino acids. The J segment lost 4 bases and the V segment lost 2 bases, leaving 2 bases of the junction unmatched.

This clonotype has at least ten counts. This chain joins TRBV5-1 and TRBJ2-7; 10 bases map to TRBD2. Germline CDR1 and CDR2: SGHRS and YFSETQ. Unmatched junction bases numbered 9, after V lost 6 bases and J lost 3 bases. CDR3 length equals 15 residues. DNA for the CDR3: TGCGCCAGCACCCGACTAGCGGGCCCCAACTACGAGCAGTACTTC. Amino acids: CASTRLAGPNYEQYF.

This clonotype was counted many times. This chain joins TRBV9 and TRBJ2-7; TRBD2 matches 8 bases. This CDR3 is built from 15 residues. After removal of 0 bases from V and 2 bases from J, the junction contained 4 bases not matched to a gene. CDR1 and CDR2 (germline): SGDLS, YYNGEE. The CDR3: CASSVEASGPYEQYF. The CDR3 bases are TGTGCCAGCAGCGTAGAGGCTAGCGGGCCCTACGAGCAGTACTTC.

The CDR3, as DNA: TGCGCCAGCTTTTCAGGGGGCAAACCCTACGAGCAGTACTTC. It codes for CASFSGGKPYEQYF. This sequence joins TRBV5-1 and TRBJ2-7; 8 bases line up with TRBD1. Germline trimming cut 7 bases from V and 2 bases from J; bases unmatched to any gene: 8. The CDR3 has 14 amino acids. CDR1 is SGHRS, CDR2 YFSETQ, per germline.

This sequence joins TRBV28 and TRBJ2-1; 7 bases are shared with TRBD2. Per germline, CDR1 MDHEN and CDR2 SYDVKM. With V trimmed by 2 bases and J by 11 bases, 15 bases remained unmatched. CDR3 length equals 16 residues. The CDR3 reads CASSLPTRTLREKQFF. The CDR3 coding sequence is TGTGCCAGCAGTTTACCGACCCGAACCCTGCGGGAGAAGCAGTTCTTC.

The chain couples TRBV7-8 to TRBJ2-2; 7 nucleotides align to TRBD2. CDR1 is SGHVS and CDR2 is FQNEAQ in the germline V gene. V shed 3 bases, J shed 4 bases, and the junction held 5 bases outside the gene matches. The CDR3 sequence is 15 residues long. The CDR3 nucleotides read TGTGCCAGCAGCTTTCTGGGGGGGACCACCGGGGAGCTGTTTTTT. It codes for CASSFLGGTTGELFF. The whole variable domain, remainder taken from reference TRBV7-8 and TRBJ2-2, is GAGVSQSPRYKVAKRGQDVALRCDPISGHVSLFWYQQALGQGPEFLTYFQNEAQLDKSGLPSDRFFAERPEGSVSTLKIQRTQQEDSAVYLCASSFLGGTTGELFFGEGSRLTVL.

This clonotype has a count of ten or more. The chain carries TRBV30 and TRBJ1-2; 8 nucleotides match TRBD1. This CDR3 has 15 residues. V lost 2 bases and J lost 5; bases outside the gene matches: 10. Germline V gene lookup returns CDR1 GTSNPN and CDR2 SVGIG (reference sequence). In DNA, the CDR3 is TGTGCCTGGAGTTCACCGGGGACAGGTCCTTATGGCTACACCTTC. Protein product: CAWSSPGTGPYGYTF.

This rearrangement joins TRBV4-1 to TRBJ1-4; D uncertain. Germline loops: CDR1 MGHRA, CDR2 YSYEKL. The CDR3 consists of 13 residues. The ends were cut back, 2 bases at V and 6 bases at J, with 7 bases in the middle. The CDR3 DNA reads TGCGCCAGCAGCCAATCCATTTATGAAAAACTGTTTTTT. Encoded protein: CASSQSIYEKLFF.

Many counts were recorded for this clonotype. The chain combines TRBV24-1 with TRBJ2-5; D is possibly TRBD1 (6 bases). The germline CDR1 and CDR2 sequences are KGHDR and SFDVKD. There are 15 residues in the CDR3. V was cut by 2 bases and J by 1 base, with 10 bases left in between. Here the CDR3 DNA reads TGTGCCACCAGTGATTGGCAGGGGAGCCAAGAGACCCAGTACTTC. It specifies CATSDWQGSQETQYF.

This clonotype was seen only a few times. The rearrangement uses TRBV12-5 and TRBJ1-1; 11 bases are a match to TRBD1. The CDR3 loop spans 16 amino acids. CDR1 is LGHNT, CDR2 FRNRAP, per germline. V was pared by 0 bases and J by 7 bases, with 7 bases of the junction left unmatched. CDR3 region: CASGLVLGQGAVEAFF. CDR3 in DNA: TGTGCTAGTGGTTTGGTACTCGGACAGGGGGCGGTTGAAGCTTTCTTT.

This clonotype has more than one count but fewer than ten. The rearrangement joins TRBV5-1 to TRBJ2-3; D might be TRBD2 (5 bases). Germline values: CDR1 SGHRS, CDR2 YFSETQ. Trimming removed 2 bases at V and 2 bases at J, with 18 bases between. The CDR3 is 17 residues long. This CDR3 is CASSFSGSLLDTDTQYF. DNA of the CDR3: TGCGCCAGCAGCTTTTCGGGGTCCCTCCTCGACACAGATACGCAGTATTTT. Combining the CDR3 with reference TRBV5-1 and TRBJ2-3 gives the whole variable domain KAGVTQTPRYLIKTRGQQVTLSCSPISGHRSVSWYQQTPGQGLQFLFEYFSETQRNKGNFPGRFSGRQFSNSRSEMNVSTLELGDSALYLCASSFSGSLLDTDTQYFGPGTRLTVL.

The chain carries TRBV5-1 and TRBJ2-1; D is perhaps TRBD2 (6 bases). V dropped 2 bases and J dropped 8 bases, with 11 bases sitting between them. This CDR3 comprises 13 residues. The germline gives CDR1 SGHRS, CDR2 YFSETQ. The DNA of the CDR3 is TGCGCCAGCAGCTTTTCTAGCGATTATGAGCAGTTCTTC. Its protein is CASSFSSDYEQFF.

The chain joins TRBV19 to TRBJ1-5, with 7 bases matching TRBD1. Germline loops: CDR1 LNHDA, CDR2 SQIVND (reference sequence). The length of the CDR3 is 16 residues. The V gene end was trimmed by 5 bases and the J gene end by 0 bases; junction bases not matched to a gene: 7. DNA for the CDR3: TGTGCCAGTAGTGCCCGGACAGGCAATAGCAATCAGCCCCAGCATTTT. This translates into CASSARTGNSNQPQHF. The complete variable domain, with remaining parts taken from reference TRBV19 and TRBJ1-5, reads DGGITQSPKYLFRKEGQNVTLSCEQNLNHDAMYWYRQDPGQGLRLIYYSQIVNDFQKGDIAEGYSVSREKKESFPLTVTSAQKNPTAFYLCASSARTGNSNQPQHFGDGTRLSIL.

This chain links TRBV6-5 with TRBJ1-6; 7 bases align to TRBD1. Germline trimming cut 0 bases from V and 7 bases from J; bases unmatched to any gene: 9. Germline assignment: CDR1 MNHEY and CDR2 SVGAGI. The CDR3 runs to 17 residues. The CDR3 DNA reads TGTGCCAGCAGTTACTCGAGGGACAGTTATTCCAATTCACCCCTCCACTTT. As protein: CASSYSRDSYSNSPLHF.